This entry lists 8 T cell receptor beta chains sequenced from one sample in a study of cytomegalovirus exposure and HLA in healthy donors. PCR was performed using 60 Vbeta and 13 Jbeta primers. Profiling relied on immunoSEQ multiplex PCR, and the TCRdb table lists in-frame clones only, not all of them. Of approximately 280,000 clones listed, around 90% are singletons. The source material was PBMCs. The receptors were sampled from a woman under 30 in good health and CMV-seronegative.

This clone was seen once. The chain recombines TRBV10-2 with TRBJ2-1; D unclear. This CDR3 region has 13 residues. Germline V gene lookup returns CDR1 WSHSY and CDR2 SAAADI. V lost 4 bases to trimming and J lost 4 bases, with 8 bases between them. The CDR3 sequence: CASSAVDYNEQFF. Written as DNA, the CDR3 is TGCGCCAGCAGTGCGGTTGATTACAATGAGCAGTTCTTC.

This clone was counted between two and nine times. This chain links TRBV5-6 with TRBJ1-6; the D is unclear. With 2 bases removed from V and 9 bases from J, the gap between germline ends came to 12 bases. The CDR3 is made up of 14 amino acids. Germline values: CDR1 SGHDT, CDR2 YYEEEE. The CDR3 region has the DNA TGTGCCAGCAGCTTTCCGGGTCTTACTTCACCCCTCCACTTT. This translates into CASSFPGLTSPLHF.

The V call is TRBV2, the J call TRBJ1-2; a possible D gene is TRBD1 (5 bases). V lost 1 base and J lost 8, with 14 bases in between. Looked up from germline, CDR1 is SNHLY and CDR2 is FYNNEI. CDR3 length equals 14 residues. The CDR3 bases are TGTGCCAGCAGTGAAGAACAGGTGGGCGGAGGCTACACCTTC. It yields the protein CASSEEQVGGGYTF.

The rearrangement uses TRBV6-6 and TRBJ1-4; TRBD1 agrees at 8 bases. Germline V gene lookup returns CDR1 MNHNY and CDR2 SVGAGI (reference sequence). J gave up 6 bases and V 5 bases, and 8 bases lay outside the gene matches. The CDR3 is 15 amino acids. CDR3 DNA: TGTGCCAGCAGTACAGGGGGTCTGGGGGATGAAAAACTGTTTTTT. This sequence encodes CASSTGGLGDEKLFF.

The chain joins TRBV19 to TRBJ1-1, with D unclear. The CDR3 extends over 14 amino acids. Germline values: CDR1 LNHDA, CDR2 SQIVND (reference sequence). Between the trimmed V and J ends, which lost 7 bases and 1 base, there was a span of 13 bases. Here the CDR3 reads CASKKTGGNTEAFF. In DNA, the CDR3 is TGTGCCAGTAAGAAAACGGGAGGGAACACTGAAGCTTTCTTT. The complete variable domain, with remaining parts taken from reference TRBV19 and TRBJ1-1, reads DGGITQSPKYLFRKEGQNVTLSCEQNLNHDAMYWYRQDPGQGLRLIYYSQIVNDFQKGDIAEGYSVSREKKESFPLTVTSAQKNPTAFYLCASKKTGGNTEAFFGQGTRLTVV.

This clone was found a few times. The chain couples TRBV5-1 to TRBJ1-2; no clear D. CDR1 is SGHRS, CDR2 YFSETQ, per germline. V was cut by 0 bases and J by 4 bases, with 13 bases left in between. This CDR3 contains 15 residues. CDR3 sequence (DNA): TGCGCCAGCAGCTTGGGACTCCGGAGGGCCTATGGCTACACCTTC. Translated: CASSLGLRRAYGYTF. The variable domain in full, completed from reference TRBV5-1 and TRBJ1-2, reads KAGVTQTPRYLIKTRGQQVTLSCSPISGHRSVSWYQQTPGQGLQFLFEYFSETQRNKGNFPGRFSGRQFSNSRSEMNVSTLELGDSALYLCASSLGLRRAYGYTFGSGTRLTVV.

The chain carries TRBV27 and TRBJ1-1, with 8 bases aligning to TRBD1. The CDR3 consists of 13 residues. V lost 5 bases and J lost 6; bases outside the gene matches: 5. Germline assignment: CDR1 MNHEY and CDR2 SMNVEV (reference sequence). CDR3 sequence reads: CASSTDREAEAFF. The CDR3 bases are TGTGCCAGCAGTACGGACAGGGAGGCTGAAGCTTTCTTT.

DNA of the CDR3: TGTGCCAGCAGCTTACGGGTGAGCACAGATACGCAGTATTTT. Translation gives CASSLRVSTDTQYF. The chain carries TRBV7-9 and TRBJ2-3; D call uncertain. Trimming removed 2 bases from V and 0 bases from J, with 6 bases in between. The CDR3 has 14 amino acids. The germline V gene encodes CDR1 SEHNR and CDR2 FQNEAQ (reference sequence).